One sample yielded the 13 T cell receptor beta chains listed below, sequenced in a study of cytomegalovirus exposure and HLA in healthy donors. The PCR had 60 Vbeta and 13 Jbeta primers. The repertoire was sequenced with immunoSEQ multiplex PCR; TCRdb's copy has only in-frame clones and lacks some. The sample lists 75,000 to 90,000 clones; about three quarters were seen once. Material: PBMCs. The receptors come from a woman aged 40 to 50 in good health and CMV-seropositive.

This sequence joins TRBV19 and TRBJ2-3; 8 nucleotides agree with TRBD2. The CDR3 totals 15 residues. The V segment lost 3 bases and the J segment 1 base; nucleotides outside the gene matches: 3. Per germline, CDR1 LNHDA and CDR2 SQIVND (reference sequence). CDR3 in DNA: TGTGCCAGTAGTATCCAGACTAGCGGCACAGATACGCAGTATTTT. Protein sequence: CASSIQTSGTDTQYF.

The rearrangement joins TRBV4-3 to TRBJ2-3; D ambiguous. The V and J ends lost 0 bases and 3 bases respectively, with 7 bases between them. Per the germline V gene, CDR1 is LGHNA and CDR2 is YSLEER. The CDR3 covers 14 residues. CDR3 bases: TGCGCCAGCAGCCAAGATACCCGGACAGATACGCAGTATTTT. Residues: CASSQDTRTDTQYF.

This clone was observed a handful of times. The chain joins TRBV19 to TRBJ2-7; no reliable D call. The V end lost 3 bases, the J end lost 9 bases, and 15 bases lay between the germline ends. The CDR3 is 13 residues long. The germline V gene encodes CDR1 LNHDA and CDR2 SQIVND (reference sequence). In DNA form, the CDR3 reads TGTGCCAGTAGTATTGCCTTCCCCGAGGCGCAGTACTTC. It codes for CASSIAFPEAQYF.

The chain recombines TRBV27 with TRBJ1-6; 7 bases line up with TRBD1. From germline, CDR1 is MNHEY and CDR2 SMNVEV (reference sequence). With V trimmed by 3 bases and J by 9 bases, 11 bases remained unmatched. The CDR3 is made up of 16 amino acids. The chain's CDR3 is CASSFPGSGGRSPLHF. In DNA form, the CDR3 reads TGTGCCAGCAGTTTCCCTGGGTCAGGGGGTCGTTCACCCCTCCACTTT.

The chain joins TRBV19 to TRBJ1-1, with a weak D call TRBD1 (6 bases). Deletions cut 5 bases from V and 0 bases from J, with 10 bases between. The CDR3 covers 14 residues. Germline V gene sequence: CDR1 LNHDA, CDR2 SQIVND (reference sequence). In DNA, the CDR3 is TGTGCCAGTAGTGGGGGCGGAATGAACACTGAAGCTTTCTTT. Encoded protein: CASSGGGMNTEAFF.

This clone appeared once. The chain carries TRBV9 and TRBJ2-3, with TRBD2 identical over 12 bases. J lost 1 base, V lost 5 bases, and 2 bases had no gene match. Looked up from germline, CDR1 is SGDLS and CDR2 is YYNGEE. The CDR3 totals 15 residues. As DNA, the CDR3 is TGTGCCAGCAGGAGACTAGCGGGGGGCACAGATACGCAGTATTTT. The encoded protein is CASRRLAGGTDTQYF.

The chain is built from TRBV28 and TRBJ2-7, with 10 bases matching TRBD1. In germline, CDR1 is MDHEN, CDR2 SYDVKM. CDR3 size: 14 residues. Trimming cost V 7 bases and J 4 bases; bases outside gene matches: 7. CDR3 in amino acids: CASISGTGVYEQYF. As DNA, the CDR3 is TGTGCCAGCATCTCAGGGACAGGGGTATACGAGCAGTACTTC.

The rearrangement joins TRBV5-1 to TRBJ2-7, with 8 bases aligning to TRBD2. Germline trimming cut 6 bases from V and 5 bases from J; bases unmatched to any gene: 19. The CDR3 has 17 amino acids. Germline-derived CDR1 and CDR2 are SGHRS and YFSETQ. As DNA, the CDR3 is TGCGCCAGCAAAATGGGCAGGACTTCAGCGGGAGTAGACGAGCAGTACTTC. Translated, it gives CASKMGRTSAGVDEQYF.

V is TRBV5-5 and J is TRBJ2-7; 11 bases align to TRBD2. The CDR3 totals 15 residues. The V segment lost 0 bases and the J segment 4 bases; nucleotides outside the gene matches: 3. From germline, CDR1 is SGHKS and CDR2 YYEKEE (reference sequence). CDR3 in amino acids: CASSLGLAGTYEQYF. In DNA form, the CDR3 reads TGTGCCAGCAGCTTGGGACTAGCGGGGACTTACGAGCAGTACTTC.

The CDR3 loop reads CASSMGLAGGETQYF. In DNA form, the CDR3 reads TGTGCCAGCAGCATGGGACTAGCCGGAGGAGAGACCCAGTACTTC. The chain has TRBV5-4 and TRBJ2-5; 9 bases line up with TRBD2. This CDR3 region has 15 residues. V dropped 4 bases and J dropped 4; count of bases not matched to a gene: 8. Germline V gene data show CDR1 as SGHNT and CDR2 as YYREEE (reference sequence).

V usage is TRBV7-8 and J usage is TRBJ2-1; D ambiguous. The CDR3 length is 13 residues. Germline CDR1 is SGHVS and CDR2 is FQNEAQ. Trimming pared 3 bases from V and 7 bases from J, leaving 10 bases between. CDR3: CASSLAGENEQFF. The DNA of the CDR3 is TGTGCCAGCAGCTTGGCCGGAGAGAATGAGCAGTTCTTC.

The rearrangement joins TRBV18 to TRBJ1-5, with 7 bases matching TRBD1. The CDR3 extends over 16 amino acids. CDR1 and CDR2 from the germline V gene are KGHSH and LQKENI. Trimming removed 2 bases from V and 4 bases from J; junction bases left unmatched: 8. CDR3 residues: CASSPFWDRANQPQHF. CDR3 DNA sequence: TGTGCCAGCTCACCATTCTGGGACAGAGCAAATCAGCCCCAGCATTTT.

This chain links TRBV10-2 with TRBJ2-3; tentatively, D is TRBD2 (5 bases). Trimming left V 10 bases short and J 4 bases short, with 15 bases between. CDR1 is WSHSY and CDR2 is SAAADI in the germline V gene. This CDR3 region has 13 residues. As DNA, the CDR3 is TGCGCCACCGAGGGCCTTTCTTCAGATACGCAGTATTTT. It yields the protein CATEGLSSDTQYF.